This TCR beta chain was sequenced for a study of Ad26.COV2.S vaccination and SARS-CoV-2 variants. Study overall: Ad26.COV2.S, an intramuscular injection, was given once or twice 56 days apart.

V was trimmed by 0 bases and J by 4 bases, leaving 4 bases between them. From germline, CDR1 is LGHDT and CDR2 YNNKEL (reference sequence). The CDR3 totals 13 residues. Clones were sequenced by immunoSEQ multiplex PCR, and TCRdb holds only the in-frame ones, with some missing. This table has some 390,000 clones, roughly nine tenths appearing once. Treatment described: roughly 19 received Ad26.COV2.S at low or high dose, single or two shots; 5 received placebo; per-sample allocation not given. At day 63 after the first vaccine or placebo injection, samples were drawn. It was an adult aged 18-55 years in Boston who was the donor. As concerns this clone: What it recognizes is unknown.

Whole-study findings and limits: Spike-specific responses of CD8+ and CD4+ T cells were reported to display substantial breadth after vaccination. Comparability of non-spike TCR breadth was observed across vaccine and placebo recipients.

Sequences were derived from peripheral blood, sampled in a trial of Ad26.COV2.S vaccine versus placebo. This receptor was identified in a person aged 18-60 years who received the Ad26.COV2.S COVID-19 vaccine or a placebo. This chain connects TRBV3-1 (or the pseudogene TRBV3-2) to TRBJ1-3; no firm D call. CDR3 coding DNA: TGTGCCAGCAGCCAAGATTACGGAAACACCATATATTTT. Protein: CASSQDYGNTIYF.